These 27 T cell receptor beta chains originate from one sample sequenced in a study of T cells in Graves' hyperthyroidism and ophthalmopathy. The CDR3 regions of TCR beta were amplified from RNA transcripts. First-round RT-PCR targeting the TCR CDR3 was performed with the HTBI primer set. From the multiplex PCR reads, TCRdb called clonotypes with MiXCR, one entry per CDR3 protein. The data hold about 250,000 distinct CDR3 sequences, with 22% observed a single time. The sample consisted of blood. The receptor source for this set is a man aged 25-45 years with Graves' ophthalmopathy.

The chain carries TRBV9 and TRBJ2-5; D ambiguous. The germline CDR1 and CDR2 sequences are SGDLS and YYNGEE. V was cut by 0 bases and J by 1 base, with 7 bases left in between. The CDR3 contains 14 residues. The CDR3 DNA reads TGTGCCAGCAGCGTAGGGAGTTTCCAAGAGACCCAGTACTTC. It codes for CASSVGSFQETQYF. The full variable domain, completed using reference TRBV9 and TRBJ2-5, is DSGVTQTPKHLITATGQRVTLRCSPRSGDLSVYWYQQSLDQGLQFLIQYYNGEERAKGNILERFSAQQFPDLHSELNLSSLELGDSALYFCASSVGSFQETQYFGPGTRLLVL.

This clonotype was seen repeatedly, ten times or more. CDR3 sequence: CACGQGDYEQYF. CDR3 DNA sequence: TGTGCCTGCGGACAGGGGGACTACGAGCAGTACTTC. The rearrangement uses TRBV30 and TRBJ2-7, with 10 bases fitting TRBD1. V gave up 6 bases and J gave up 3 bases; unmatched junction bases: 2. Germline CDR1 is GTSNPN and CDR2 is SVGIG (reference sequence). This CDR3 has 12 residues.

CDR3 loop: CSAVMGRRSGNTIYF. Written as DNA, the CDR3 is TGCAGTGCGGTTATGGGACGTCGCTCTGGAAACACCATATATTTT. The V and J genes are TRBV20-1 and TRBJ1-3, with a tentative D call TRBD1 (5 bases). The germline CDR1 and CDR2 sequences are DFQATT and SNEGSKA (reference sequence). The CDR3 spans 15 residues. Trimming took 6 bases from V and 0 from J, leaving 15 bases between them.

Only a few counts were recorded for this clonotype. This chain joins TRBV9 and TRBJ2-5; TRBD2 matches at 13 bases. Germline CDR1 reads SGDLS; CDR2 reads YYNGEE. The CDR3 loop spans 18 amino acids. The V gene end was trimmed by 7 bases and the J gene end by 3 bases; junction bases not matched to a gene: 15. The CDR3 here is CASSPGGTSGTGKETQYF. DNA for the CDR3: TGTGCCAGCTCACCCGGAGGGACTAGCGGGACAGGGAAAGAGACCCAGTACTTC.

The DNA for the CDR3 is TGTGCCACCGGAGGGGGGCCTGACTATGGCTACACCTTC. This sequence encodes CATGGGPDYGYTF. The chain combines TRBV10-3 with TRBJ1-2; D may be TRBD1 (6 bases). The V end lost 10 bases, the J end lost 3 bases, and 15 bases lay between the germline ends. The CDR3 length is 13 residues. Per the germline V gene, CDR1 is ENHRY and CDR2 is SYGVKD.

In its sample, this clonotype was seen a few times. The final CDR3 position lacks the conserved phenylalanine or tryptophan, pointing to a likely read error. The chain recombines TRBV11-2 with TRBJ1-2; D is unresolved. CDR1 and CDR2 from the germline V gene are SGHAT and FQNNGV. V dropped 5 bases and J dropped 3 bases, with 7 bases sitting between them. The CDR3 consists of 12 residues. The CDR3 sequence: CASSAEYYGYTL. DNA for the CDR3: TGTGCCAGCAGCGCAGAATACTATGGCTACACCCTC.

The chain recombines TRBV11-2 with TRBJ2-2, with D perhaps TRBD1 (6 bases). The CDR3 runs 15 residues. Trimming cost V 4 bases and J 4 bases, with 13 bases left between them. The V gene's germline CDR1 is SGHAT and CDR2 FQNNGV. The CDR3 region has the DNA TGTGCCAGCAGCTCCAGGGGTCTGGGCACCGGGGAGCTGTTTTTT. Translated, it gives CASSSRGLGTGELFF.

CDR3 coding DNA: TGCGCCAGCAGCCAAGTAGGGGCAAGCACAGATACGCAGTATTTT. This gives the protein CASSQVGASTDTQYF. The rearrangement joins TRBV4-1 to TRBJ2-3, with D possibly TRBD1 on 5 matching bases. V dropped 1 base and J dropped 0 bases, with 8 bases sitting between them. Germline loops: CDR1 MGHRA, CDR2 YSYEKL. The length of the CDR3 is 15 residues.

This clonotype was observed a few times. The V gene is TRBV6-1, the J gene TRBJ2-7, with D possibly being TRBD1 (5 bases). Trimming shortened V by 7 bases and J by 2 bases, and 12 bases separated the two germline ends. This CDR3 has 13 residues. Germline values: CDR1 MNHNS, CDR2 SASEGT. The CDR3 sequence: CASIRPGPYEQYF. DNA of the CDR3: TGTGCCAGCATTCGGCCAGGGCCCTACGAGCAGTACTTC.

This clonotype was observed a handful of times. The chain links TRBV2 to TRBJ1-2, with TRBD1 matching over 9 bases. Germline V gene lookup returns CDR1 SNHLY and CDR2 FYNNEI. This CDR3 region has 15 residues. The V gene end was trimmed by 9 bases and the J gene end by 1 base; junction bases not matched to a gene: 9. CDR3 sequence reads: CARERRDRDNYGYTF. The DNA of the CDR3 is TGTGCCAGAGAAAGAAGGGACAGGGATAACTATGGCTACACCTTC.

The chain has TRBV18 and TRBJ2-1; no firm D call. Trimming removed 4 bases from V and 0 bases from J, with 16 bases in between. Germline lookup yields CDR1 KGHSH and CDR2 LQKENI. This CDR3 contains 17 residues. The CDR3 coding sequence is TGTGCCAGCTCACAACCGACACTATCGAGCTCCTACAATGAGCAGTTCTTC. Its translation: CASSQPTLSSSYNEQFF. The full variable domain, rest sourced from reference TRBV18 and TRBJ2-1, is NAGVMQNPRHLVRRRGQEARLRCSPMKGHSHVYWYRQLPEEGLKFMVYLQKENIIDESGMPKERFSAEFPKEGPSILRIQQVVRGDSAAYFCASSQPTLSSSYNEQFFGPGTRLTVL.

This clonotype was seen many times. The rearrangement links TRBV11-2 to TRBJ2-1, with 9 bases identical to TRBD2. Germline V CDR1 and CDR2: SGHAT, FQNNGV. Trimming at V came to 4 bases and at J to 5 bases, leaving 3 bases not matched to a gene. CDR3 size: 14 residues. Here the CDR3 DNA reads TGTGCCAGCAGCTCCCTAGCGGGGAACAATGAGCAGTTCTTC. It is translated as CASSSLAGNNEQFF.

This rearrangement joins TRBV6-1 to TRBJ1-5, with no clear D. Trimming pared 7 bases from V and 2 bases from J, leaving 9 bases between. The CDR3 runs 13 residues. Germline values: CDR1 MNHNS, CDR2 SASEGT. The CDR3 spells CASMMVGNQPQHF. In DNA, the CDR3 is TGTGCCAGCATGATGGTGGGCAATCAGCCCCAGCATTTT.

The V and J genes are TRBV6-1 and TRBJ1-2, with TRBD1 as a possible D gene (6 bases). Per germline, CDR1 MNHNS and CDR2 SASEGT. CDR3 length: 14 amino acids. V gave up 6 bases and J gave up 2 bases, with 13 bases separating them. In DNA form, the CDR3 reads TGTGCCAGCAGCTGGGGACAACAGAACTATGGCTACACCTTC. Amino acids: CASSWGQQNYGYTF.

This clonotype has ten or more counts. The V and J genes are TRBV12-3 or TRBV12-4 and TRBJ1-1; D not certain. V was cut by 3 bases and J by 10 bases, with 12 bases left in between. This CDR3 spans 12 amino acids. This CDR3 is CASSLVQRIAFF. The CDR3 DNA is TGTGCCAGCAGTTTGGTGCAGCGAATAGCTTTCTTT.

The J gene is TRBJ2-3, the V gene TRBV5-1; 8 bases fit TRBD2. With 5 bases clipped from V and 4 bases from J, the junction kept 15 bases outside the gene matches. CDR1 and CDR2 (germline): SGHRS, YFSETQ. The CDR3 consists of 17 residues. The CDR3 DNA is TGCGCCAGCAGACGGTCAATCCTAGCGGGCAGGCCAGATACGCAGTATTTT. Its translation is CASRRSILAGRPDTQYF.

At least ten counts were recorded for this clonotype. V gene TRBV2 combines with J gene TRBJ1-1, with TRBD1 identical over 7 bases. The length of the CDR3 is 16 residues. J was trimmed by 8 bases and V by 2 bases; bases with no gene match: 14. Germline values: CDR1 SNHLY, CDR2 FYNNEI. This chain's CDR3 is CASSEPEDRARDEAFF. CDR3 coding DNA: TGTGCCAGCAGTGAACCTGAAGACAGGGCCCGAGACGAAGCTTTCTTT. Based on the CDR3 plus reference TRBV2 and TRBJ1-1, the full variable domain is EPEVTQTPSHQVTQMGQEVILRCVPISNHLYFYWYRQILGQKVEFLVSFYNNEISEKSEIFDDQFSVERPDGSNFTLKIRSTKLEDSAMYFCASSEPEDRARDEAFFGQGTRLTVV.

This clonotype came up many times. This sequence joins TRBV28 and TRBJ2-7, with 8 bases aligning to TRBD2. The CDR3 runs 19 residues. Germline V CDR1 and CDR2: MDHEN, SYDVKM. Trimming cost V 3 bases and J 3 bases; bases outside gene matches: 19. Here the CDR3 reads CASSFPSRGAGASDYEQYF. The CDR3 nucleotides read TGTGCCAGCAGTTTCCCCTCCCGGGGAGCGGGAGCCTCCGACTACGAGCAGTACTTC.

This rearrangement joins TRBV20-1 to TRBJ2-1, with D maybe TRBD2 (6 bases). The CDR3 extends over 15 amino acids. V lost 3 bases to trimming and J lost 6 bases, with 18 bases between them. Germline values: CDR1 DFQATT, CDR2 SNEGSKA (reference sequence). The CDR3 here is CSASGREESSNEQFF. CDR3 DNA sequence: TGCAGTGCTAGCGGGAGAGAGGAGTCATCCAATGAGCAGTTCTTC.

This clonotype came up a few times. The chain employs TRBV18 and TRBJ2-7; D is perhaps TRBD1 (5 bases). Germline loops: CDR1 KGHSH, CDR2 LQKENI. The CDR3 loop spans 13 amino acids. Trimming left V 3 bases short and J 6 bases short, with 12 bases between. In DNA, the CDR3 is TGTGCCAGCTCACCGGCCAGGGTGCCCGAGCAGTACTTC. This codes for CASSPARVPEQYF.

The V call is TRBV24-1, the J call TRBJ2-7; D unclear. Trimming took 4 bases from V and 4 from J, leaving 10 bases between them. Germline-derived CDR1 and CDR2 are KGHDR and SFDVKD. The CDR3 is 13 residues long. CDR3 nucleotide sequence: TGTGCCACCAGTGACCGGACCAATTACGAGCAGTACTTC. It encodes CATSDRTNYEQYF.

With regard to this clonotype: One base away lies a much larger clone, so this may be a sequencing read error. J is TRBJ2-7 and V is TRBV20-1, with D maybe TRBD2 (5 bases). Germline-derived CDR1 and CDR2 are DFQATT and SNEGSKA (reference sequence). This CDR3 comprises 13 residues. V lost 6 bases and J 2 bases, leaving 14 bases between the germline ends. CDR3 nucleotide sequence: TGCAGTGCATCGGACGGGGTGGCCTACGAGCAGTACTTC. Protein sequence: CSASDGVAYEQYF.

This clonotype turned up a few times. The chain employs TRBV6-1 and TRBJ1-2, with D possibly matching TRBD1 (5 bases). Trimming took 11 bases from V and 2 from J, leaving 18 bases between them. CDR1 is MNHNS, CDR2 SASEGT, per germline. This CDR3 comprises 14 residues. The CDR3, as DNA: TGTGCCTGCCTCCTGCAGGGAGGGAACTATGGCTACACCTTC. This encodes CACLLQGGNYGYTF.

As concerns this clonotype: A much larger clonotype is one base distant, so this may be a read error. V gene TRBV5-1 combines with J gene TRBJ2-7, with 10 positions matching TRBD2. The better agreement between TRBJ2-1 and the DNA end casts doubt on the J call. This CDR3 has 14 residues. Per germline, CDR1 SGHRS and CDR2 YFSETQ. As DNA, the CDR3 is TGCGCCAGCAGCCAGGGACTAGCGTCCTACGAGCAGTTCTTC. As protein: CASSQGLASYEQFF.

This clonotype has only a few counts. The chain employs TRBV11-2 and TRBJ1-6, with D possibly being TRBD1 (6 bases). This CDR3 has 15 residues. V lost 5 bases, J lost 9 bases, and 17 bases lay in between. From germline, CDR1 is SGHAT and CDR2 FQNNGV. CDR3 loop: CASSPRGGMVSPLHF. CDR3 DNA sequence: TGTGCCAGCAGCCCCAGGGGAGGCATGGTTTCACCCCTCCACTTT.

The chain carries TRBV28 and TRBJ2-5; unclear D gene. V was clipped by 3 bases and J by 0 bases, with 11 bases between them. This CDR3 comprises 15 residues. Germline V CDR1 and CDR2: MDHEN, SYDVKM. CDR3 sequence (DNA): TGTGCCAGCAGTTTGGGTAGGGCCTACCAAGAGACCCAGTACTTC. Amino acids: CASSLGRAYQETQYF. The whole variable domain, filled in from reference TRBV28 and TRBJ2-5, reads DVKVTQSSRYLVKRTGEKVFLECVQDMDHENMFWYRQDPGLGLRLIYFSYDVKMKEKGDIPEGYSVSREKKERFSLILESASTNQTSMYLCASSLGRAYQETQYFGPGTRLLVL.

The V gene is TRBV20-1, the J gene TRBJ2-4; D gene unclear. CDR3 length: 14 amino acids. CDR1 is DFQATT and CDR2 is SNEGSKA in the germline V gene (reference sequence). Trimming took off 0 bases at V and 0 bases at J, with 6 bases between the two ends. Written as DNA, the CDR3 is TGCAGTGCTAGAGAACCGTTAGCCAAAAACATTCAGTACTTC. It translates to CSAREPLAKNIQYF.